This T cell receptor (beta chain) was sequenced for a study of CD8+ T cells in alopecia areata. Study-level background: Those treated were given oral tofacitinib at 5 to 10 mg twice daily. Dosing with tofacitinib proceeded for 6 to 18 months, followed by 6 months off drug.

Reverse transcription of extracted RNA yielded cDNA, which provided the sequencing template. The method was immunoSEQ multiplex PCR; TCRdb's version includes in-frame clones alone and lacks a portion of them. The sample lists over 200,000 clones; around 62% were seen once. Regarding the study as a whole: Although TCR sharing was seen in mice, sharing across patients was less clear, possibly for HLA-related reasons.

With regard to this clone: Its antigen is unknown.

Per the germline V gene, CDR1 is LGHNA and CDR2 is YNFKEQ. Trimming took 2 bases from V and 5 from J; bases not matched to a gene: 5. The CDR3 consists of 14 residues. V gene TRBV4-2 combines with J gene TRBJ2-7; 8 bases align to TRBD2. The sequencing here drew on CD4+ T cells sorted from blood, taken at week 0. The TCR originated in a human donor with alopecia areata. CDR3 DNA sequence: TGTGCCAGCAGCCAACTAGCGGGTGGAAACGAGCAGTACTTC. Encoded protein: CASSQLAGGNEQYF.